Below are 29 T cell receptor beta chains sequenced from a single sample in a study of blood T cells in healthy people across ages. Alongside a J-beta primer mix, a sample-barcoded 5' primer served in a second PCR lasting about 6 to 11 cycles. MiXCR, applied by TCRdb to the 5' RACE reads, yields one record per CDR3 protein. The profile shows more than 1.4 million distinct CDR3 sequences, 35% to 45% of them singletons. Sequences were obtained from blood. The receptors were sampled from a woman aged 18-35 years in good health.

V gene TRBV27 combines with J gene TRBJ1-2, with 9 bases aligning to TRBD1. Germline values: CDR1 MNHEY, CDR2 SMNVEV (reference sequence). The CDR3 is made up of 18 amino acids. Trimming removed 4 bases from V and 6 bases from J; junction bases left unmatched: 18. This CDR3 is CASSSIQGAEVPGHGYTF. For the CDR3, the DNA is TGTGCCAGCAGTTCTATACAGGGGGCGGAGGTCCCTGGACATGGCTACACCTTC.

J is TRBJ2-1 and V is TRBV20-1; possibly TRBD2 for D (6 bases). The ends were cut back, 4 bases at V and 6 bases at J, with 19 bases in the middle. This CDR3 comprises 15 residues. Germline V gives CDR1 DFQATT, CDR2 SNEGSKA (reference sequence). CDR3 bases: TGCAGTGCTAAGGAGGGCGGCCGCGGTTCCAATGAGCAGTTCTTC. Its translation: CSAKEGGRGSNEQFF.

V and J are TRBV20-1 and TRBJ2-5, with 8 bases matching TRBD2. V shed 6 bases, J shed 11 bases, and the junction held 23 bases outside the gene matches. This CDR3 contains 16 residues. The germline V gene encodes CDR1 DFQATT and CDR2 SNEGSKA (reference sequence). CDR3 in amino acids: CSAPDARGAYTNEQYF. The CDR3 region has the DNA TGCAGTGCCCCGGACGCGCGGGGGGCCTATACGAATGAGCAGTACTTC.

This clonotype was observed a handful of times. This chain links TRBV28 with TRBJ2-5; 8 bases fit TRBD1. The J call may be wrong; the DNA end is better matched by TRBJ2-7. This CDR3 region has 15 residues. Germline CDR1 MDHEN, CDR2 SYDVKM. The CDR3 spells CASSSRDRRTLEQYF. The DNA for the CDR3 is TGTGCCAGCAGTTCCCGGGACAGGCGGACCCTCGAGCAGTACTTC.

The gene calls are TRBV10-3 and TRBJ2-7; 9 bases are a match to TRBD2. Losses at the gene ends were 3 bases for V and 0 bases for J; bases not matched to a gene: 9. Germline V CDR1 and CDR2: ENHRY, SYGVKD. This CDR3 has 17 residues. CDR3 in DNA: TGTGCCATCAGTGACCCAAGCCTAGCGGGGACCTCCTACGAGCAGTACTTC. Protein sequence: CAISDPSLAGTSYEQYF.

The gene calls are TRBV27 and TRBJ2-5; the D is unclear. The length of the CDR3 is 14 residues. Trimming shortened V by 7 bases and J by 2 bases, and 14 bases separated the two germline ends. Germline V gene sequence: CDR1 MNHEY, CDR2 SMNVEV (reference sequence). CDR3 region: CASKSAGAQETQYF. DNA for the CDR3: TGTGCCAGCAAATCGGCAGGAGCTCAAGAGACCCAGTACTTC.

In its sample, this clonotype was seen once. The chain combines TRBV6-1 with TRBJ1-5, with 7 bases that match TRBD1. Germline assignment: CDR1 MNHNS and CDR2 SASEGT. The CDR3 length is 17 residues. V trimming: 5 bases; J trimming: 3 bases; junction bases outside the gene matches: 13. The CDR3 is CASSRRQGLEDNQPQHF. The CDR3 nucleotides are TGTGCCAGCAGTCGAAGACAGGGTTTGGAAGACAATCAGCCCCAGCATTTT.

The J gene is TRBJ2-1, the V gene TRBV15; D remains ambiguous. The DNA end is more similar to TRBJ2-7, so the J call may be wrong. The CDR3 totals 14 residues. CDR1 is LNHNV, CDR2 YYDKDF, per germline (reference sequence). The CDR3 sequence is CATSAGTSYNEQYF. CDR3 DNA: TGTGCCACCAGCGCAGGCACCTCCTACAATGAGCAGTACTTC.

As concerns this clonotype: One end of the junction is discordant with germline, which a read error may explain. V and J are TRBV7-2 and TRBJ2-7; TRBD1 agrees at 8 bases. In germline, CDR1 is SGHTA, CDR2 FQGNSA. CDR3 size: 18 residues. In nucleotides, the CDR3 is TGTGCCAGTAGCTTAGACGGAAGGGACAGGTCACCCTCCTACGAGCAGTACTTC. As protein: CASSLDGRDRSPSYEQYF.

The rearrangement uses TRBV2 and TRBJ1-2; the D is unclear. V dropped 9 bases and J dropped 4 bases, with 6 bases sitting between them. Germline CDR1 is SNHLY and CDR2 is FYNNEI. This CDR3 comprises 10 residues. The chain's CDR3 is CARTSYGYTF. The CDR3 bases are TGTGCCAGGACTAGCTATGGCTACACCTTC.

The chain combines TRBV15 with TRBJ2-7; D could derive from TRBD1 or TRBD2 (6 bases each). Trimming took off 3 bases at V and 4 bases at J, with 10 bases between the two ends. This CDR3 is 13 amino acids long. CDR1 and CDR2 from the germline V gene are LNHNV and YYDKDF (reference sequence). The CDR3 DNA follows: TGTGCCACCAGCAGGAGGGGGGAGTACGAGCAGTACTTC. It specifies CATSRRGEYEQYF.

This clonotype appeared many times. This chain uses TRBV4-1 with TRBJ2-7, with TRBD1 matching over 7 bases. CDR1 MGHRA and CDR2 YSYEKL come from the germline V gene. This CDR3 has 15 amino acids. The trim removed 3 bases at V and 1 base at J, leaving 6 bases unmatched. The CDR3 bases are TGCGCCAGCAGCCATCCCGGGACAGTTTCCTACGAGCAGTACTTC. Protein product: CASSHPGTVSYEQYF.

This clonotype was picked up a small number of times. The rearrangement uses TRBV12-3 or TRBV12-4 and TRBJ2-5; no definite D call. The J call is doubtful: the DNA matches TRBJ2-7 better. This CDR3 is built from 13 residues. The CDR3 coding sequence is TGTGCCAGCAGTGTAGGTAGACGGTACGAGCAGTACTTC. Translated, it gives CASSVGRRYEQYF.

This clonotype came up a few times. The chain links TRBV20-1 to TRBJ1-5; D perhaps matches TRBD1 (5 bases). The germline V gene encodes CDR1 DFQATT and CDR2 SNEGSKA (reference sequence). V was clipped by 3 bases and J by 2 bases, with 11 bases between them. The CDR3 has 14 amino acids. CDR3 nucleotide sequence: TGCAGTGCTAGCCGGGGCCGGGGCAATCAGCCCCAGCATTTT. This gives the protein CSASRGRGNQPQHF.

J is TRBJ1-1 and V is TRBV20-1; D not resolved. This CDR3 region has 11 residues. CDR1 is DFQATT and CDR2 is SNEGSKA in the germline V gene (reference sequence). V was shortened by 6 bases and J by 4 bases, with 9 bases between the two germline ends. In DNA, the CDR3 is TGCAGTGCCCGGGTGATCACTGAAGCTTTCTTT. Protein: CSARVITEAFF.

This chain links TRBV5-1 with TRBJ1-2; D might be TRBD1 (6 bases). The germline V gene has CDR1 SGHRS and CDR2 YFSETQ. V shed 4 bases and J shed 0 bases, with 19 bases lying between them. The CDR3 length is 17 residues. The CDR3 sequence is CASSTSAPGQTNYGYTF. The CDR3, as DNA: TGCGCCAGCAGCACCTCCGCGCCCGGACAGACTAACTATGGCTACACCTTC.

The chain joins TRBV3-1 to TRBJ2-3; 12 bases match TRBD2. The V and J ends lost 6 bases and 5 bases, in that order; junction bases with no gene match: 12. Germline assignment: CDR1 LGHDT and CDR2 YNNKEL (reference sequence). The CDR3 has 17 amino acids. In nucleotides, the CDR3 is TGTGCCAGCAGTCTTCTTCTAGCGGGAGGGCCGAGAGATACGCAGTATTTT. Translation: CASSLLLAGGPRDTQYF.

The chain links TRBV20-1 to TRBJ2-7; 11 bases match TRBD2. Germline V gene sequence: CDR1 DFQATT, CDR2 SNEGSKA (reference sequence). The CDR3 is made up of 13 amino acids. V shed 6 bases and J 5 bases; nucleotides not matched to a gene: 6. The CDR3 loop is CSARLAGGHEQYF. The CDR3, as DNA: TGCAGTGCGAGGCTAGCGGGAGGACACGAGCAGTACTTC.

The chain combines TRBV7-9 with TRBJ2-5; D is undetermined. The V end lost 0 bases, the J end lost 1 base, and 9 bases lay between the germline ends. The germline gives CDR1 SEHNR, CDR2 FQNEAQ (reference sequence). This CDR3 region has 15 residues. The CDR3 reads CASSLAALVQETQYF. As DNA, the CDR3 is TGTGCCAGCAGCTTAGCTGCTTTAGTCCAAGAGACCCAGTACTTC. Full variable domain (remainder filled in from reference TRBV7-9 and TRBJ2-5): DTGVSQNPRHKITKRGQNVTFRCDPISEHNRLYWYRQTLGQGPEFLTYFQNEAQLEKSRLLSDRFSAERPKGSFSTLEIQRTEQGDSAMYLCASSLAALVQETQYFGPGTRLLVL.

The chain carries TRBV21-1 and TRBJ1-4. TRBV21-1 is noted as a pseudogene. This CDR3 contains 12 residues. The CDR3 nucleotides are TGTGCCAGCATGGAGGATAATGAAAAACTGTTTTTT. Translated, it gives CASMEDNEKLFF.

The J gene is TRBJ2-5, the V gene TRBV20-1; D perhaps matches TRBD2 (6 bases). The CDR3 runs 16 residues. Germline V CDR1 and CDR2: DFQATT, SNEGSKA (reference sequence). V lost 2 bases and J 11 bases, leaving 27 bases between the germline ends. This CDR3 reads CSARFEEGVVGREQYF. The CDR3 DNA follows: TGCAGTGCTAGATTTGAGGAGGGAGTGGTAGGAAGAGAGCAGTACTTC.

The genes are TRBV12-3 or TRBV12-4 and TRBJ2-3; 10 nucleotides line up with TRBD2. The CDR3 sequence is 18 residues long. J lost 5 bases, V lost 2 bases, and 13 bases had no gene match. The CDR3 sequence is CASSLRSASGGMKDTQYF. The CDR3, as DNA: TGTGCCAGCAGTTTAAGGTCGGCTAGCGGGGGTATGAAAGATACGCAGTATTTT.

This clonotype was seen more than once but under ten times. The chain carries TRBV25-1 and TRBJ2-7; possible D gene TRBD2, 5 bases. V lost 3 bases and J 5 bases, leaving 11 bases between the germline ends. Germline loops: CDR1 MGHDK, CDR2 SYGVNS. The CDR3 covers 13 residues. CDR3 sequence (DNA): TGTGCCAGCAGTGAGAGGGCTGATCACGAGCAGTACTTC. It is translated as CASSERADHEQYF.

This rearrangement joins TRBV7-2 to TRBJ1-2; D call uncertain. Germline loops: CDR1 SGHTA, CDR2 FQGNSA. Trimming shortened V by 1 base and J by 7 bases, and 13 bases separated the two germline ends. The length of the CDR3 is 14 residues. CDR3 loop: CASSLGPGSVGYTF. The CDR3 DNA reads TGTGCCAGCAGCTTAGGGCCGGGGTCGGTTGGCTACACCTTC. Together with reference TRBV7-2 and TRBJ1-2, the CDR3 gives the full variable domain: GAGVSQSPSNKVTEKGKDVELRCDPISGHTALYWYRQSLGQGLEFLIYFQGNSAPDKSGLPSDRFSAERTGGSVSTLTIQRTQQEDSAVYLCASSLGPGSVGYTFGSGTRLTVV.

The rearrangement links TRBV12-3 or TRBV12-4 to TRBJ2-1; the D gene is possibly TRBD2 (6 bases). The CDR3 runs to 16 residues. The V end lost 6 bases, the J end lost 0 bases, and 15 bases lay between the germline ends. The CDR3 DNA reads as TGTGCCAGCAGGCCCGGGGGAGAGAGCTCCTACAATGAGCAGTTCTTC. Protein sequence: CASRPGGESSYNEQFF.

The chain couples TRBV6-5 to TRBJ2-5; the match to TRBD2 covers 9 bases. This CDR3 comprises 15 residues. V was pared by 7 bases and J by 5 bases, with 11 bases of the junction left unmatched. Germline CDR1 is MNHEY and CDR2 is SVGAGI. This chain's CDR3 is CASNPVAGVRETQYF. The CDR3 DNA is TGTGCCAGCAATCCTGTAGCGGGAGTAAGGGAGACCCAGTACTTC.

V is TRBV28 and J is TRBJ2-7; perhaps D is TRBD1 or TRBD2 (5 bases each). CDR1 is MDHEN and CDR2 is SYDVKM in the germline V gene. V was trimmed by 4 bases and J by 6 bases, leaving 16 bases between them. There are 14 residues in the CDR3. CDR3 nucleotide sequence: TGTGCCAGCAGTTCCCCCGGGACCACTTTCGAGCAGTACTTC. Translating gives CASSSPGTTFEQYF.

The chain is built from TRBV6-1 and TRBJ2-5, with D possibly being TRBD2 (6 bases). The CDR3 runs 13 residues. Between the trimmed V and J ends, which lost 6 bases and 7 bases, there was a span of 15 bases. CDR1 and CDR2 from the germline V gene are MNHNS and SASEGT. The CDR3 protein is CASRASVPPTQYF. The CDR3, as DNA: TGTGCCAGCAGAGCTAGCGTACCGCCGACCCAGTACTTC.

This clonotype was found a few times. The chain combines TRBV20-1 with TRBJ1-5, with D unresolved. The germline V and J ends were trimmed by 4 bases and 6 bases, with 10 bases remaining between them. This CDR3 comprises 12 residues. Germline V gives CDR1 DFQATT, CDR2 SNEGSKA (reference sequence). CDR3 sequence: CSAKEGGQPQHF. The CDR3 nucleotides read TGCAGTGCTAAGGAGGGAGGTCAGCCCCAGCATTTT.